This is a list of T cell receptor beta chains from one sample in a study of blood T cell repertoires in COVID-19. The repertoire was sequenced with immunoSEQ multiplex PCR; TCRdb's copy has only in-frame clones and lacks some. The data show about 110,000 clones, more than 75% seen once. Sequencing was carried out using peripheral blood. The receptors originated from a man aged 35 to 55 with acute or convalescent COVID-19. Both conserved end residues are part of each CDR3. D genes are given only for firm matches. The size entry is marked missing in some rows and otherwise reads once, few, many or a size class.

v_gene	len	d_gene	abundance	j_gene	CDR3nt	CDR3aa
TRBV5-1	15	-	once	TRBJ1-2	TGCGCCAGCAGCTTGGGTGTGAGCGGGAACTATGGCTACACCTTC	CASSLGVSGNYGYTF
TRBV7-7	15	-	-	TRBJ2-2	TGTGCTAGCAGCTTTAGTATGCTGAACACCGGGGAGCTGTTTTTT	CASSFSMLNTGELFF
TRBV5-4	16	TRBD2	-	TRBJ2-1	TGTGCCAGCAGCCTACGGGGACTAGCGACCTACAATGAGCAGTTCTTC	CASSLRGLATYNEQFF
TRBV5-1	14	TRBD1	few	TRBJ1-2	TGCGCCAGCAGCTTGGCCGGGACAGGTGGTGGCTACACCTTC	CASSLAGTGGGYTF
TRBV5-1	14	-	once	TRBJ1-6	TGCGCCAGCAGCCCGTTGGGCAGCAATTCACCCCTCCACTTT	CASSPLGSNSPLHF
TRBV5-1	12	-	-	TRBJ2-7	TGCGCCAGCAGTAAAGATCTCGGAGTGCAGTACTTC	CASSKDLGVQYF
TRBV5-4	16	-	once	TRBJ2-6	TGTGCCAGCTCCTCGTGGGCGCAATCTGGGGCCAACGTCCTGACTTTC	CASSSWAQSGANVLTF
TRBV6-5	16	-	-	TRBJ2-2	TGTGCCAGCAGTTACTCGAGGGTGTTCAACACCGGGGAGCTGTTTTTT	CASSYSRVFNTGELFF
TRBV2	13	-	-	TRBJ1-2	TGTGCCAGCAGTGTGACGGGGGAGTATGGCTACACCTTC	CASSVTGEYGYTF
TRBV15	17	-	-	TRBJ2-7	TGTGCCACCAGCAGATCCCGACTTCTCCAGACTACGTACGAGCAGTACTTC	CATSRSRLLQTTYEQYF
TRBV3-1/TRBV3-2	12	-	once	TRBJ2-1	TGTGCCAGCAGCCTTGGGACACGAGAGCAGTTCTTC	CASSLGTREQFF
TRBV5-8	14	-	-	TRBJ1-1	TGTGCCAGCAGCTTGTATGGGGAGAGTACTGAAGCTTTCTTT	CASSLYGESTEAFF
TRBV30	12	TRBD2	-	TRBJ2-1	TGTGCCTGGAGTCCGGGGGGGGATGAGCAGTTCTTC	CAWSPGGDEQFF
TRBV7-2	15	-	-	TRBJ1-2	TGTGCCAGCAGCTCTGGGGCAGCGAGTAACTATGGCTACACCTTC	CASSSGAASNYGYTF
TRBV27	14	TRBD1	-	TRBJ2-5	TGTGCCAGCAGTCCAGGGGGCTTCCAAGAGACCCAGTACTTC	CASSPGGFQETQYF
TRBV11-1	13	TRBD1	once	TRBJ1-2	TGTGCCAGCAGCATTAACAGGGGGCTTGGCTACACCTTC	CASSINRGLGYTF
TRBV5-6	16	TRBD1	-	TRBJ1-2	TGTGCCAGCAGCCTACCCGGGACAGGGTCTTCCTATGGCTACACCTTC	CASSLPGTGSSYGYTF
TRBV5-6	11	-	-	TRBJ2-7	TGTGCCAGCAGCGGCAATTACGAGCAGTACTTC	CASSGNYEQYF
TRBV7-8	14	TRBD1	-	TRBJ1-2	TGTGCCAGCAGCCGGGACAGGGTGAACTATGGCTACACCTTC	CASSRDRVNYGYTF
TRBV19	17	TRBD2	-	TRBJ2-1	TGTGCCAGTAGCCTACTAGCGGGGGGAACCTCCTACAATGAGCAGTTCTTC	CASSLLAGGTSYNEQFF
TRBV19	15	TRBD2	-	TRBJ2-5	TGTGCCAGTAGTACTAGCGGGGGGATACTAGAGACCCAGTACTTC	CASSTSGGILETQYF
TRBV3-1/TRBV3-2	13	-	-	TRBJ2-2	TGTGCCAGCAGCCAAGAATCGGGCGGGGAGCTGTTTTTT	CASSQESGGELFF
TRBV19	14	-	-	TRBJ2-1	TGTGCCACAGGTTTGGTAGCGGACTACAATGAGCAGTTCTTC	CATGLVADYNEQFF
TRBV6-5	14	-	-	TRBJ2-1	TGTGCCAGCAAAGCGGGCAGGGTCTACAATGAGCAGTTCTTC	CASKAGRVYNEQFF
TRBV5-5	16	-	-	TRBJ1-2	TGTGCCAGCAGCTTGGAGACAGCCACCTGGATTTATGGCTACACCTTC	CASSLETATWIYGYTF
TRBV5-6	16	TRBD2	-	TRBJ2-7	TGTGCCAGCAGCCTTGGTTCAGCGGGAAGGTGGAGCGAGCAGTACTTC	CASSLGSAGRWSEQYF
TRBV5-1	16	-	-	TRBJ2-2	TGCGCCAGCAGGCCCTTGGAGGGGTCGAACACCGGGGAGCTGTTTTTT	CASRPLEGSNTGELFF
TRBV11-2	14	-	once	TRBJ1-1	TGTGCCAGCAGCTTACGACAGGTAGTGACTGAAGCTTTCTTT	CASSLRQVVTEAFF
TRBV19	14	-	-	TRBJ2-3	TGTGCCAGTAGTATCAGACAAAACCGGGATACGCAGTATTTT	CASSIRQNRDTQYF
TRBV10-3	16	TRBD2	-	TRBJ2-1	TGTGCCATCACACGGGGACTAGCGGGAGGAAGCGATGAGCAGTTCTTC	CAITRGLAGGSDEQFF
TRBV19	14	TRBD2	-	TRBJ2-1	TGTGCCAGTATAGAAGCGGGGGGGCCAAATGAGCAGTTCTTC	CASIEAGGPNEQFF
TRBV7-8	13	-	-	TRBJ1-1	TGTGCCAGCACCATCCAGGAGGGCACTGAAGCTTTCTTT	CASTIQEGTEAFF
TRBV7-8	17	-	-	TRBJ1-3	TGTGCCAGCAGCTCCCCCCCTGAGGGCAGCTCTGGAAACACCATATATTTT	CASSSPPEGSSGNTIYF
TRBV27	15	TRBD1	-	TRBJ2-7	TGTGCCAGCAGTCGAACGGGACAGAGCTCCTACGAGCAGTACTTC	CASSRTGQSSYEQYF
TRBV6-1	19	TRBD1	-	TRBJ2-1	TGTGCCAGCAGTGCCCGACCGACAGGGGGCGGTAGCCCCTACAATGAGCAGTTCTTC	CASSARPTGGGSPYNEQFF
TRBV3-1/TRBV3-2	16	-	-	TRBJ2-2	TGTGCCAGCAGCCAAGACGCCGGGAGTCTCGCCGGGGAGCTGTTTTTT	CASSQDAGSLAGELFF
TRBV24-1	13	TRBD1	-	TRBJ2-7	TGTGCCACCAGTGACAGGGGGCTGGGCGAGCAGTACTTC	CATSDRGLGEQYF
TRBV10-3	16	TRBD1	few	TRBJ1-2	TGTGCCATCAGCCCTGAACGGGGACAGGGGGCGAGTGGCTACACCTTC	CAISPERGQGASGYTF
TRBV9	16	TRBD2	-	TRBJ2-4	TGTGCCAGCAGCGTAGCGGGACTAGCGGGAGTTGACATTCAGTACTTC	CASSVAGLAGVDIQYF
TRBV12-5	15	-	-	TRBJ1-1	TGTGCTAGTGGCCTCCCTACCTACAGGTACACTGAAGCTTTCTTT	CASGLPTYRYTEAFF
TRBV7-9	16	TRBD1	-	TRBJ2-2	TGTGCCAGCAGCTTAGATGGGACAGGGGACACCGGGGAGCTGTTTTTT	CASSLDGTGDTGELFF
TRBV25-1	16	-	-	TRBJ2-1	TGTGCCAGCAGTGATCCGATGGCGGGACCCAACAATGAGCAGTTCTTC	CASSDPMAGPNNEQFF
TRBV27	14	-	-	TRBJ1-6	TGTGCCAGCAGTTTTGCAGCCTATAATTCACCCCTCCACTTT	CASSFAAYNSPLHF
TRBV24-1	13	TRBD2	once	TRBJ2-1	TGTGCCACCACCCCGGGAGGCCTTCATGAGCAGTTCTTC	CATTPGGLHEQFF
TRBV10-1	13	-	-	TRBJ1-1	TGCGCCAGCAGCGAGACACCGAACACTGAAGCTTTCTTT	CASSETPNTEAFF